This T cell receptor beta chain was identified during a study of shared clonotypes between healthy human individuals. About the study: Three plates were used per donor for CD4 naive, three for CD4 memory, two for CD8 naive and one for CD8 memory.

Investigators spread the genomic DNA of each subset evenly over several immunoSEQ plates. Profiled with immunoSEQ multiplex PCR; TCRdb holds only in-frame clones, not every one. The data contain roughly 2 million clones, 90% to 97% of them singletons. The CDR3 loop spans 12 amino acids. Trimming removed 0 bases at V and 12 bases at J, with 8 bases between. Looked up from germline, CDR1 is SNHLY and CDR2 is FYNNEI. Concerning this clone: Its cognate antigen is unknown.

Study-wide points: Few donors limited the genetic and exposure-history diversity represented.

The TCR sequence derives from a man younger than 35 in good health. The genes are TRBV2 and TRBJ1-4; D is unclear. The sequencing input was naive CD4+ T cells sorted from blood. This sample's subset: CD45RA+ positively selected. Here the CDR3 DNA reads TGTGCCAGCAGTGAAGCGCCGAACGAACTGTTTTTT. It translates to CASSEAPNELFF.